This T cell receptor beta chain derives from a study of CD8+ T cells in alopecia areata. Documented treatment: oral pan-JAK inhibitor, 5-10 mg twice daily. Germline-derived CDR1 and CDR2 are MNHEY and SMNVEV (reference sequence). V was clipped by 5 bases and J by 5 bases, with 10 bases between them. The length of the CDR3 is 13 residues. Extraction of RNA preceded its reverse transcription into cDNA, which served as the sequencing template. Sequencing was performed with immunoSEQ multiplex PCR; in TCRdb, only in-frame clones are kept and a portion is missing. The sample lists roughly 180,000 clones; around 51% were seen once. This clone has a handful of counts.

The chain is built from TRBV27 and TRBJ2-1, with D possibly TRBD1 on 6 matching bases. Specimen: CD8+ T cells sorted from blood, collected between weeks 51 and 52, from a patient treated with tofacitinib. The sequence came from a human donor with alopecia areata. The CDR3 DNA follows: TGTGCCAGCAGTCCTGGACAGAACAATGAGCAGTTCTTC. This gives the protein CASSPGQNNEQFF.